The sample holds one count of the clone carrying this T cell receptor (beta chain). The antigen is not known. This entry is derived from a study of identical twins. Every one of the donors was a healthy Caucasian. General study findings and limits: Reduced insertions were recorded for abundant cord blood beta clonotypes, with no such pattern in memory repertoires.

MiXCR was run by TCRdb on the 5' RACE reads, yielding one entry per CDR3 protein. In the table there are about 1.7 million distinct CDR3 sequences, about 32% of which are singletons. Material for sequencing was cord blood. This TCR came from a newborn girl in good health.

This chain's CDR3 is CASSQLAGGQSEQFF. The CDR3 nucleotides are TGTGCCAGCAGCCAACTAGCGGGGGGGCAAAGTGAGCAGTTCTTC. The V and J genes are TRBV3-1 and TRBJ2-1; 12 positions match TRBD2. Unmatched junction bases numbered 5, after V lost 2 bases and J lost 9 bases. Germline V gene lookup returns CDR1 LGHDT and CDR2 YNNKEL (reference sequence). This CDR3 spans 15 amino acids.